A single sample gave rise to the 9 T cell receptor beta chains below, sequenced in a study of blood T cell repertoires in COVID-19. Clones were read by immunoSEQ multiplex PCR, and TCRdb kept only the in-frame ones, dropping some. The table has around 180,000 clones, more than 65% seen once. The sequenced sample was PBMCs or T cells enriched from blood (not recorded which). Source of these receptors: a woman in her 50s with acute COVID-19.

This clone occurred once. The gene calls are TRBV3-1 (or the pseudogene TRBV3-2) and TRBJ1-6; no clear D gene. The V and J ends lost 1 base and 6 bases respectively, with 13 bases between them. This CDR3 region has 16 residues. CDR1 and CDR2 from the germline V gene are LGHDT and YNNKEL (reference sequence). CDR3: CASSQGVGVGNSPLHF. In DNA form, the CDR3 reads TGTGCCAGCAGCCAAGGGGTCGGGGTTGGTAATTCACCCCTCCACTTT.

The chain's CDR3 is CASSNYNTEAFF. The CDR3 coding sequence is TGCGCCAGCAGTAATTATAACACTGAAGCTTTCTTT. This chain joins TRBV10-2 and TRBJ1-1; D gene unclear. Germline V gives CDR1 WSHSY, CDR2 SAAADI. CDR3 length: 12 amino acids. Deletions cut 5 bases from V and 2 bases from J, with 6 bases between.

V gene TRBV7-2 combines with J gene TRBJ1-5; 10 bases are a match to TRBD1. Germline trimming cut 5 bases from V and 6 bases from J; bases unmatched to any gene: 7. Germline V gene sequence: CDR1 SGHTA, CDR2 FQGNSA. The CDR3 is made up of 15 amino acids. DNA of the CDR3: TGTGCCAGCAGCCCTACCGGGACAGGGGTTCAGCCCCAGCATTTT. This encodes CASSPTGTGVQPQHF.

The chain carries TRBV19 and TRBJ1-6, with 8 bases aligning to TRBD1. CDR1 and CDR2 from the germline V gene are LNHDA and SQIVND (reference sequence). Germline trimming cut 5 bases from V and 7 bases from J; bases unmatched to any gene: 4. The CDR3 length is 14 residues. The chain's CDR3 is CASSERQGNSPLHF. The CDR3 DNA reads TGTGCCAGTAGTGAACGACAGGGGAATTCACCCCTCCACTTT.

This sequence joins TRBV6-5 and TRBJ1-4, with D maybe TRBD1 (6 bases). The length of the CDR3 is 12 residues. Looked up from germline, CDR1 is MNHEY and CDR2 is SVGAGI. V was cut by 6 bases and J by 7 bases, with 9 bases left in between. This CDR3 is CASRGRGEKLFF. CDR3 sequence (DNA): TGTGCCAGCAGGGGCAGGGGTGAAAAACTGTTTTTT.

This clone was detected only once. The chain employs TRBV6-5 and TRBJ2-1; maybe TRBD2 (6 bases). The CDR3 is 16 residues long. The germline gives CDR1 MNHEY, CDR2 SVGAGI. V gave up 4 bases and J gave up 9 bases, with 22 bases separating them. The DNA for the CDR3 is TGTGCCAGCAGTTCCTTGACCGGGAGCCGGTGGGGTGAGCAGTTCTTC. It is translated as CASSSLTGSRWGEQFF.

This chain joins TRBV3-1 (or the pseudogene TRBV3-2) and TRBJ1-6; 8 bases align to TRBD1. Trimming removed 8 bases from V and 6 bases from J; junction bases left unmatched: 9. Per germline, CDR1 LGHDT and CDR2 YNNKEL (reference sequence). CDR3 length: 15 amino acids. This CDR3 reads CASSPQGQANSPLHF. Written as DNA, the CDR3 is TGTGCCAGCTCACCACAGGGACAGGCTAATTCACCCCTCCACTTT.

This clone came up once. The chain employs TRBV18 and TRBJ1-3, with 10 bases matching TRBD1. The junction had 4 bases not matched to a gene; V was cut back by 3 bases and J by 2 bases. The CDR3 length is 16 residues. Germline CDR1 reads KGHSH; CDR2 reads LQKENI. This chain's CDR3 is CASSPEGQGTGNTIYF. DNA for the CDR3: TGTGCCAGCTCACCGGAGGGACAGGGGACTGGAAACACCATATATTTT.

This sequence joins TRBV4-3 and TRBJ1-1; D remains ambiguous. V was shortened by 3 bases and J by 3 bases, with 5 bases between the two germline ends. Germline CDR1 reads LGHNA; CDR2 reads YSLEER. This CDR3 spans 12 amino acids. The CDR3 reads CASSHYDTEAFF. The DNA for the CDR3 is TGCGCCAGCAGCCATTATGACACTGAAGCTTTCTTT.